These 17 T cell receptor beta chains originate from one sample sequenced in a study of post-analysis software for immune sequencing data (dated by TCRdb to 2013 to 2016). Receptor amplification or capture employed PCR. The sequencing machine was an Illumina HiSeq 2500. Unique molecular identifiers were incorporated into TCR beta cDNA libraries to reduce PCR and sequencing biases. TCRdb took the public reads, trimmed them with fastp at Q25, ran MiXCR for clone calling and kept in-frame beta chains. Entries that share a CDR3 protein sequence are merged under the most common genes and DNA. For this sample there are roughly 700,000 distinct CDR3 sequences; roughly 27% appear just once. The leading ten clones occupy about 0.5% of the sample. Results and caveats for the whole study, not just this receptor: Patients showed significantly higher frequencies than controls for a few TRBV segments, among them TRBV5-6, TRBV5-1 and TRBV20-1.

These receptors lack a known antigen. Input material: blood. The receptors derive from a girl between 5 and 17 years old with multiple sclerosis.

The chain employs TRBV4-1 and TRBJ1-5; D is ambiguous. V lost 0 bases to trimming and J lost 2 bases, with 11 bases between them. Germline CDR1 and CDR2: MGHRA and YSYEKL. This CDR3 is 16 amino acids long. The CDR3 protein is CASSQDGVQGNQPQHF. CDR3 DNA: TGCGCCAGCAGCCAAGACGGGGTGCAGGGCAATCAGCCCCAGCATTTT.

The chain couples TRBV6-5 to TRBJ1-2, with 7 bases matching TRBD1. J lost 6 bases, V lost 7 bases, and 8 bases had no gene match. Germline CDR1 is MNHEY and CDR2 is SVGAGI. This CDR3 has 13 amino acids. The CDR3 DNA sequence: TGTGCCAGCATGCCCGACAGGGAGGATGGCTACACCTTC. Its protein is CASMPDREDGYTF.

This chain uses TRBV6-4 with TRBJ2-1; perhaps TRBD2 as D (5 bases). The CDR3 is 15 residues long. V was cut by 0 bases and J by 8 bases, with 14 bases left in between. Germline assignment: CDR1 MRHNA and CDR2 SNTAGT. The CDR3 sequence: CASSDSAGARDEQFF. In nucleotides, the CDR3 is TGTGCCAGCAGTGACTCCGCGGGCGCCCGGGATGAGCAGTTCTTC.

The chain joins TRBV10-3 to TRBJ1-6; D is uncertain. Trimming cost V 0 bases and J 0 bases, with 12 bases left between them. Germline V lookup: CDR1 ENHRY, CDR2 SYGVKD. The CDR3 length is 18 residues. The CDR3 DNA reads as TGTGCCATCAGTGAGTCTAGGACGGCCAGCTCCTATAATTCACCCCTCCACTTT. It encodes CAISESRTASSYNSPLHF.

V and J are TRBV5-1 and TRBJ1-5; tentative D call: TRBD1 (5 bases). Germline CDR1 reads SGHRS; CDR2 reads YFSETQ. The ends were cut back, 0 bases at V and 7 bases at J, with 14 bases in the middle. The CDR3 length is 15 residues. Here the CDR3 reads CASSLESGVRQPQHF. The CDR3 DNA follows: TGCGCCAGCAGCTTGGAATCGGGGGTCCGACAGCCCCAGCATTTT.

With regard to this clonotype: At one end the junction does not follow the germline gene, possibly because of a read error. The rearrangement links TRBV7-8 to TRBJ2-2; D is perhaps TRBD1 or TRBD2 (6 bases each). Looked up from germline, CDR1 is SGHVS and CDR2 is FQNEAQ. This CDR3 is 17 amino acids long. The chain's CDR3 is CASSLLLGGLATGERFF. The CDR3 DNA sequence: TGTGCCAGCAGCTTACTGTTGGGGGGCCTCGCAACCGGGGAGCGGTTTTTT.

The chain recombines TRBV12-3 or TRBV12-4 with TRBJ1-3, with D uncertain. The CDR3 covers 13 residues. Trimming cost V 4 bases and J 2 bases, with 6 bases left between them. The CDR3 protein is CASSWSAGNTIYF. Here the CDR3 DNA reads TGTGCCAGCAGTTGGAGTGCTGGAAACACCATATATTTT.

This clonotype was counted a few times. The rearrangement uses TRBV9 and TRBJ2-3; TRBD2 aligns across 12 bases. The CDR3 consists of 14 residues. CDR1 is SGDLS, CDR2 YYNGEE, per germline. Trimming at V came to 0 bases and at J to 8 bases, leaving 1 base not matched to a gene. The CDR3 region has the DNA TGTGCCAGCAGCGTAGCGACTAGCGGGGGTACGCAGTATTTT. As protein: CASSVATSGGTQYF.

CDR3 loop: CASQGAVYEQYF. In nucleotides, the CDR3 is TGTGCCAGCCAGGGGGCCGTGTACGAGCAGTACTTC. The rearrangement joins TRBV2 to TRBJ2-5, with 8 bases identical to TRBD1. With the DNA end fitting TRBJ2-7 better, the J assignment may be wrong. Germline loops: CDR1 SNHLY, CDR2 FYNNEI. The CDR3 length is 12 residues.

A few counts support this clonotype. This sequence joins TRBV5-1 and TRBJ2-1; TRBD2 agrees at 8 bases. Germline V gives CDR1 SGHRS, CDR2 YFSETQ. V was clipped by 0 bases and J by 3 bases; unmatched bases: 8. The length of the CDR3 is 17 residues. The CDR3 region is CASSLGLGGRIYNEQFF. The CDR3 DNA is TGCGCCAGCAGCTTGGGTTTGGGCGGGAGGATCTACAATGAGCAGTTCTTC.

The chain is built from TRBV20-1 and TRBJ2-1; D ambiguous. Germline assignment: CDR1 DFQATT and CDR2 SNEGSKA (reference sequence). V lost 2 bases to trimming and J lost 0 bases, with 14 bases between them. The CDR3 loop spans 16 amino acids. The CDR3 DNA reads as TGCAGTGCTAGATCCCTAACAGAGAACTCCTACAATGAGCAGTTCTTC. Translation: CSARSLTENSYNEQFF.

This rearrangement joins TRBV3-1 to TRBJ2-7; TRBD2 is a possible D gene (6 bases). The CDR3 contains 15 residues. Trimming left V 3 bases short and J 6 bases short, with 18 bases between. CDR1 is LGHDT and CDR2 is YNNKEL in the germline V gene (reference sequence). CDR3 bases: TGTGCCAGCAGCCATGAATGGGGACTTCCAAGCGAGCAGTACTTC. Translated: CASSHEWGLPSEQYF.

This clonotype was recorded many times. This chain joins TRBV27 and TRBJ2-7; 7 bases line up with TRBD1. This CDR3 has 14 residues. V lost 5 bases, J lost 3 bases, and 7 bases stayed unmatched. Germline assignment: CDR1 MNHEY and CDR2 SMNVEV (reference sequence). The CDR3 region is CASSPGQTIYEQYF. CDR3 in DNA: TGTGCCAGCAGTCCGGGACAGACCATCTACGAGCAGTACTTC.

The chain uses TRBV5-1 and TRBJ2-5; D may correspond to TRBD1 or TRBD2 (6 bases each). The CDR3 is made up of 14 amino acids. V was clipped by 3 bases and J by 5 bases, with 14 bases between them. Per the germline V gene, CDR1 is SGHRS and CDR2 is YFSETQ. CDR3 in amino acids: CASSYLIGGETQYF. The CDR3 DNA reads TGCGCCAGCAGCTACCTAATAGGGGGGGAGACCCAGTACTTC.

The gene calls are TRBV6-2 or TRBV6-3 and TRBJ1-2; a possible D gene is TRBD1 (5 bases). The CDR3 extends over 11 amino acids. The V and J ends lost 10 bases and 5 bases respectively, with 11 bases between them. Germline V gene lookup returns CDR1 MNHEY and CDR2 SVGEGT. CDR3 DNA: TGTGCCACCTACGGGGGATATGGCTACACCTTC. Its translation is CATYGGYGYTF.

The J gene is TRBJ2-7, the V gene TRBV19, with no clear D. This CDR3 region has 12 residues. Germline CDR1 reads LNHDA; CDR2 reads SQIVND (reference sequence). Trimming removed 9 bases from V and 1 base from J, with 10 bases in between. CDR3 loop: CASTARSYEQYF. Here the CDR3 DNA reads TGTGCCAGCACGGCACGTTCCTACGAGCAGTACTTC.

This CDR3 reads CASSLGSLAGETQYF. The CDR3 DNA reads as TGCGCCAGCAGCTTGGGGTCACTAGCGGGAGAGACCCAGTACTTC. The rearrangement links TRBV5-1 to TRBJ2-5; 9 nucleotides match TRBD2. The CDR3 has 15 residues. Trimming took 0 bases from V and 4 from J; bases not matched to a gene: 4. CDR1 and CDR2 from the germline V gene are SGHRS and YFSETQ.